This T cell receptor beta chain appears in the sequencing data of a study of T-cell reconstitution after alpha-beta-depleted transplantation in children. Study-wide results and caveats: Newly produced T cells mostly accounted for T-cell counts and diversity one year post-transplant. The study traced high day-60 TCRbeta diversity in some patients to surviving recipient T cells and thymic progenitors. The study reportedly traced alpha-beta T cells about two months after transplant to several hundred expanded graft clones.

A TCRbeta library incorporating unique molecular identifiers was prepared. TCRdb reprocessed the PCR reads via MiXCR and lists one record per CDR3 protein. This sample has about 510,000 distinct CDR3 sequences, with approximately 10% found just once. Concerning this clonotype: Its antigen remains unknown.

The specimen was PBMCs, mostly from graft donor cells, collected 180 days after TCRalphabeta/CD19-depleted stem cell transplant. The origin of this receptor is a female patient aged 2-10 years who had a stem cell transplant for aplastic anemia, so the T cells may come from the graft donor.

CDR3 in DNA: TGTGCCAGTAGTATAGCACTAGGGGGCCGAGGGACCCAGTACTTC. Amino acids: CASSIALGGRGTQYF. The chain joins TRBV19 to TRBJ2-5; 7 positions match TRBD1. This CDR3 contains 15 residues. V lost 1 base to trimming and J lost 7 bases; unmatched junction nucleotides: 9. Germline CDR1 reads LNHDA; CDR2 reads SQIVND (reference sequence).